The source of this T cell receptor beta chain is a study of cytomegalovirus exposure and HLA in healthy donors. V shed 5 bases and J 3 bases; nucleotides not matched to a gene: 2. CDR1 and CDR2 from the germline V gene are SEHNR and FQNEAQ (reference sequence). The CDR3 loop spans 13 amino acids. Regarding this clone: Its cognate antigen is unknown.

Repertoires were generated with immunoSEQ multiplex PCR, while TCRdb's copy carries only in-frame clones and drops some. The repertoire consists of about 110,000 clones, with roughly 84% occurring once and the leading ten covering over 2.5%. The study, taken as a whole, reports: Generally TCR sequences proved uncommon, though certain public TCRs appeared in numerous donors. Reported performance of the classifier showed diagnosis of cytomegalovirus status with high specificity and sensitivity.

The chain is built from TRBV7-9 and TRBJ2-5; TRBD2 matches 8 bases. Source material: PBMCs. The receptor's source is a young woman in good health and CMV-seronegative. This CDR3 is CASSRAGEETQYF. In nucleotides, the CDR3 is TGTGCCAGCAGCAGAGCGGGGGAAGAGACCCAGTACTTC.